The clone carrying this T cell receptor beta chain was observed a handful of times. The CDR3 is 13 residues long. The V end lost 2 bases, the J end lost 1 base, and 6 bases lay between the germline ends. Germline loops: CDR1 SGDLS, CDR2 YYNGEE. TCRdb recomputed calls from the RT-PCR reads with MiXCR, one row per CDR3 protein. The sample consists of around 700,000 distinct CDR3 sequences, more than 13% of them appearing once. The receptor was isolated from a female donor in good health, serving as a healthy control. The sequenced sample consisted of memory CD4+ T cells from blood. The rearrangement links TRBV9 to TRBJ1-1; D remains ambiguous. CDR3 DNA sequence: TGTGCCAGCAGCGTGATGGGGAACACTGAAGCTTTCTTT. Its protein product is CASSVMGNTEAFF.